This T cell receptor (beta chain) was recorded in a study of shared clonotypes between healthy human individuals. Study background: Each donor contributed plates that comprised three CD4 naive, three CD4 memory, two CD8 naive and one CD8 memory.

This clone was seen a single time. The CDR3 sequence is 11 residues long. Germline CDR1 and CDR2: MNHEY and SMNVEV (reference sequence). Sequenced by immunoSEQ multiplex PCR; TCRdb stores in-frame clones only, minus some. The sample holds about 520,000 clones, around 95% seen once. The receptor was isolated from a woman aged 25 to 39 in good health. The chain combines TRBV27 with TRBJ2-7; D is undetermined. The sequencing sample was made of naive CD4+ T cells sorted from blood. Subset reported: CD45RA+ positively selected. CDR3 nucleotide sequence: TGTGCGAGGCGCCGGTCCTACGAGCAGTACTTC. Translated: CARRRSYEQYF.